The 12 T cell receptor beta chains below all came from one sample that was sequenced in a study of blood T cell repertoires in COVID-19. Assay used: immunoSEQ multiplex PCR; TCRdb lists only in-frame clones, some missing. The sample has 100,000 to 120,000 clones, approximately 88% seen once; the top ten hold around 8%. What was sequenced was peripheral blood. These receptors all stem from a woman aged 40 to 55 with acute or convalescent COVID-19.

The gene calls are TRBV5-8 and TRBJ1-5; 7 bases agree with TRBD1. This CDR3 has 16 residues. V lost 3 bases to trimming and J lost 3 bases; unmatched junction nucleotides: 9. The germline V gene encodes CDR1 SGHTS and CDR2 YDEGEE. In DNA, the CDR3 is TGTGCCAGCAGCTCAGGTATGGGACAGAACAATCAGCCCCAGCATTTT. Protein sequence: CASSSGMGQNNQPQHF.

This sequence joins TRBV9 and TRBJ1-2; the D gene is possibly TRBD1 (6 bases). In germline, CDR1 is SGDLS, CDR2 YYNGEE. The CDR3 consists of 14 residues. Trimming pared 2 bases from V and 7 bases from J, leaving 15 bases between. CDR3 region: CASSVTQGIGGYTF. The CDR3 region has the DNA TGTGCCAGCAGCGTTACACAGGGAATTGGTGGCTACACCTTC.

The chain is built from TRBV28 and TRBJ1-2, with 7 nucleotides matching TRBD1. The germline V gene encodes CDR1 MDHEN and CDR2 SYDVKM. This CDR3 comprises 14 residues. J was trimmed by 5 bases and V by 8 bases; bases with no gene match: 11. For the CDR3, the DNA is TGTGCCAGCGGACTATCCGCGGACAGGTATGGCTACACCTTC. Protein: CASGLSADRYGYTF.

With regard to this clone: In the same sample, other DNA sequences code for this CDR3. This sequence joins TRBV3-1 (or the pseudogene TRBV3-2) and TRBJ2-1; TRBD2 is a possible D gene (6 bases). Germline-derived CDR1 and CDR2 are LGHDT and YNNKEL (reference sequence). Trimming removed 1 base from V and 6 bases from J, with 7 bases in between. There are 13 residues in the CDR3. The CDR3 DNA is TGTGCCAGCAGCCAAGCCGGGGGCAATGAGCAGTTCTTC. It codes for CASSQAGGNEQFF.

J is TRBJ1-4 and V is TRBV5-8; D not resolved. CDR1 and CDR2 from the germline V gene are SGHTS and YDEGEE. Trimming pared 1 base from V and 9 bases from J, leaving 7 bases between. There are 12 residues in the CDR3. The CDR3 DNA reads TGTGCCAGCAGCTTGCAGAAGAAAAAACTGTTTTTT. Protein product: CASSLQKKKLFF.

This sequence joins TRBV30 and TRBJ2-7; TRBD1 is a possible D gene (5 bases). Germline values: CDR1 GTSNPN, CDR2 SVGIG (reference sequence). This CDR3 is 15 amino acids long. The V end lost 4 bases, the J end lost 2 bases, and 18 bases lay between the germline ends. The CDR3 region is CAWTPWGTSAYEQYF. CDR3 nucleotide sequence: TGTGCCTGGACCCCCTGGGGCACTTCAGCCTACGAGCAGTACTTC.

This rearrangement joins TRBV5-1 to TRBJ2-7, with a possible D match to TRBD2 (5 bases). Per germline, CDR1 SGHRS and CDR2 YFSETQ. V lost 2 bases and J 1 base, leaving 10 bases between the germline ends. This CDR3 is built from 14 residues. As DNA, the CDR3 is TGCGCCAGCAGCTTTATAGAGGGTTCCTACGAGCAGTACTTC. Protein sequence: CASSFIEGSYEQYF. Drawing the rest from reference TRBV5-1 and TRBJ2-7, the complete variable domain is KAGVTQTPRYLIKTRGQQVTLSCSPISGHRSVSWYQQTPGQGLQFLFEYFSETQRNKGNFPGRFSGRQFSNSRSEMNVSTLELGDSALYLCASSFIEGSYEQYFGPGTRLTVT.

This chain uses TRBV6-5 with TRBJ2-3; perhaps TRBD2 as D (5 bases). CDR1 and CDR2 (germline): MNHEY, SVGAGI. V lost 6 bases and J lost 2, with 12 bases in between. This CDR3 contains 14 residues. The CDR3 is CASSITRYTDTQYF. The CDR3 DNA reads as TGTGCCAGCAGCATTACTAGATACACAGATACGCAGTATTTT.

The J gene is TRBJ2-7, the V gene TRBV5-6, with D perhaps TRBD1 (6 bases). Trimming removed 0 bases at V and 2 bases at J, with 12 bases between. The germline V gene has CDR1 SGHDT and CDR2 YYEEEE. The CDR3 sequence is 15 residues long. The chain's CDR3 is CASSLVSGVPYEQYF. DNA of the CDR3: TGTGCCAGCAGCTTGGTGTCAGGGGTGCCCTACGAGCAGTACTTC.

V gene TRBV5-1 combines with J gene TRBJ1-3, with 7 positions matching TRBD1. Germline lookup yields CDR1 SGHRS and CDR2 YFSETQ. V lost 4 bases to trimming and J lost 3 bases; unmatched junction nucleotides: 4. This CDR3 comprises 14 residues. CDR3 loop: CASSVTGVGNTIYF. CDR3 DNA: TGCGCCAGCAGCGTAACAGGGGTTGGAAACACCATATATTTT.

The rearrangement joins TRBV29-1 to TRBJ2-1, with a possible D match to TRBD2 (5 bases). CDR3 length: 12 amino acids. V lost 7 bases and J 5 bases, leaving 12 bases between the germline ends. Germline loops: CDR1 SQVTM, CDR2 ANQGSEA. Written as DNA, the CDR3 is TGCAGCGCCGACGGGGTAAACAATGAGCAGTTCTTC. It codes for CSADGVNNEQFF.

This chain uses TRBV6-5 with TRBJ1-1; D unclear. The CDR3 sequence is 15 residues long. Germline V gene lookup returns CDR1 MNHEY and CDR2 SVGAGI. V shed 0 bases and J shed 0 bases, with 8 bases lying between them. CDR3 sequence reads: CASSYSNRMNTEAFF. CDR3 in DNA: TGTGCCAGCAGTTACTCGAACAGAATGAACACTGAAGCTTTCTTT.